Below, 6 T cell receptor beta chains from the same sample are listed, as sequenced in a study of cytomegalovirus exposure and HLA in healthy donors (dated by TCRdb to about 2017). Preparation of the library involved the immunoSEQ multiplex PCR assay. The multiplex PCR relied on a mix of 60 forward primers for TCR Vbeta segments and 13 reverse primers for TCR Jbeta segments. Held by TCRdb, this immuneACCESS table contains in-frame sequences only and omits some clones. Under half of the omission traces to an unresolved V gene where checked; the cause of the rest is unknown. This sample is represented by 150,000 to 200,000 clones; about 84% of them were singletons. The ten top clones hold roughly 5% of the sample. The sequenced material came from PBMCs. These receptors came from a man younger than 35 in good health and CMV-seronegative.

With regard to this clone: This specimen includes other DNA sequences encoding the same CDR3. This chain uses TRBV6-5 with TRBJ2-1; no reliable D call. Per germline, CDR1 MNHEY and CDR2 SVGAGI. The CDR3 has 13 residues. V shed 2 bases and J shed 6 bases, with 8 bases lying between them. The DNA of the CDR3 is TGTGCCAGCAGTTACGGTCGAGCCAATGAGCAGTTCTTC. Protein: CASSYGRANEQFF.

V and J are TRBV7-2 and TRBJ2-3; tentative D call: TRBD2 (5 bases). Trimming pared 5 bases from V and 1 base from J, leaving 10 bases between. The CDR3 extends over 14 amino acids. The V gene's germline CDR1 is SGHTA and CDR2 FQGNSA. CDR3 sequence (DNA): TGTGCCAGCAGCCTAATAGCGCGCACAGATACGCAGTATTTT. It is translated as CASSLIARTDTQYF.

This chain connects TRBV9 to TRBJ2-1, with 8 positions matching TRBD2. V lost 3 bases, J lost 0 bases, and 2 bases stayed unmatched. The germline V gene has CDR1 SGDLS and CDR2 YYNGEE. The CDR3 loop spans 15 amino acids. The CDR3 sequence is CASSGAGGSYNEQFF. The CDR3 DNA follows: TGTGCCAGCAGCGGGGCGGGGGGCTCCTACAATGAGCAGTTCTTC. The full variable domain, its missing parts supplied by reference TRBV9 and TRBJ2-1, is DSGVTQTPKHLITATGQRVTLRCSPRSGDLSVYWYQQSLDQGLQFLIQYYNGEERAKGNILERFSAQQFPDLHSELNLSSLELGDSALYFCASSGAGGSYNEQFFGPGTRLTVL.

This chain joins TRBV6-6 and TRBJ1-2; no clear D gene. Germline CDR1 MNHNY, CDR2 SVGAGI (reference sequence). V was pared by 8 bases and J by 0 bases, with 13 bases between. The CDR3 is 14 amino acids. DNA for the CDR3: TGTGCCAGCTCAACTAGTCGCGCTAACTATGGCTACACCTTC. It specifies CASSTSRANYGYTF.

This clone was seen a single time. V usage is TRBV15 and J usage is TRBJ1-6; D uncertain. Trimming left V 0 bases short and J 8 bases short, with 17 bases between. CDR3 length equals 17 residues. CDR1 is LNHNV, CDR2 YYDKDF, per germline (reference sequence). The CDR3 DNA reads TGTGCCACCAGCAGAGATAGAGGACTTGACCGGGATTCACCCCTCCACTTT. Protein sequence: CATSRDRGLDRDSPLHF.

Comment on this clone: The junction differs from germline at one of its ends, possibly a read error. This chain uses TRBV7-9 with TRBJ1-2; the D gene is possibly TRBD1 (5 bases). The CDR3 runs to 14 residues. The germline CDR1 and CDR2 sequences are SEHNR and FQNEAQ (reference sequence). CDR3 protein: CSSSLELGGGGYTF. The CDR3 nucleotides are TGTTCCAGCAGCTTAGAACTCGGCGGGGGTGGCTACACCTTC.